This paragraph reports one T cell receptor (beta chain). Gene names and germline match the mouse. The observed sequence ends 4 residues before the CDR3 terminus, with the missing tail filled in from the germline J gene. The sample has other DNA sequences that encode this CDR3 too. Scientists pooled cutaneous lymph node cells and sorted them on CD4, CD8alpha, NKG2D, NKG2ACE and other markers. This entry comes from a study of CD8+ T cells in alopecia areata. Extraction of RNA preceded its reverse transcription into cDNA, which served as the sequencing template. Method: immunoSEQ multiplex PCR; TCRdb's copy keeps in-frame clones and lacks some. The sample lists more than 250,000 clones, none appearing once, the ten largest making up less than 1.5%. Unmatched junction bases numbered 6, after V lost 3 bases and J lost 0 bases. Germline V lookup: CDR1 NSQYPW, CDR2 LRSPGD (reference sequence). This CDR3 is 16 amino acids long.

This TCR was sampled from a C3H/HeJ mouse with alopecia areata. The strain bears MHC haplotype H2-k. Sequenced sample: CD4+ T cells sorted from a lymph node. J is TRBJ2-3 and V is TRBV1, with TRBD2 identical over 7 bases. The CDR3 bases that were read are TGCACCTGCAGTGCGCCCACTGGGGCTAGTGCAGAA. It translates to CTCSAPTGASAE. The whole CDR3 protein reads CTCSAPTGASAETLYF.